The T cell receptor (beta chain) described here comes from a study of neurological immune-mediated disorders. With 10-nucleotide random UMIs included, cDNA was synthesized by 5'RACE. TCRdb independently ran MiXCR on the 5' RACE reads; one entry per CDR3 protein. The sample contains about 40,000 distinct CDR3 sequences, about 2.5% of which appear only once. This clonotype was detected a few times. A much larger clone sits a single nucleotide away, making a read error possible. The CDR3 loop spans 15 amino acids. Trimming removed 4 bases from V and 3 bases from J; junction bases left unmatched: 8. The germline gives CDR1 SGDLS, CDR2 YYNGEE. The unsorted libraries were made from 2 million PBMCs kept at -80 C.

The gene calls are TRBV9 and TRBJ2-3; 7 nucleotides agree with TRBD2. This TCR derives from a man between 50 and 59 years old with multiple sclerosis. Specimen: PBMCs. CDR3 loop: CASSSGGLSTDTQYF. CDR3 bases: TGTGCCAGCAGCTCCGGGGGGTTATCGACAGATACGCAGTATTTT. The whole variable domain, filled in from reference TRBV9 and TRBJ2-3, reads DSGVTQTPKHLITATGQRVTLRCSPRSGDLSVYWYQQSLDQGLQFLIQYYNGEERAKGNILERFSAQQFPDLHSELNLSSLELGDSALYFCASSSGGLSTDTQYFGPGTRLTVL.